The present TCR beta chain was sequenced within a study of prognosis after radiotherapy for stage I lung cancer (dated by TCRdb to the early 2020s). Some background on the complete study: Between early 2018 and early 2019, around 19 stage I NSCLC patients were enrolled in Nanjing, China. SBRT was delivered in 3 to 5 fractions with a biologically effective dose of at least 100 Gy, and image-guided IMRT or VMAT was used for delivery. After SBRT, distant metastases developed in about 20% of the 19 patients at a median of around seven months, while the remaining 15 patients had no significant progression. Peripheral blood TCR beta repertoires were profiled in stage I NSCLC patients before and after stereotactic body radiotherapy, and the repertoires were related to distant failure. Every patient was deemed medically inoperable, around 11 because of comorbidities and about seven because they refused surgery. SBRT was not combined with any concurrent therapy in any patient. For each of the approximately 20 patients, one blood sample was taken before SBRT and one after, so the study sequenced around 40 samples in total. The cohort included 10 to 15 men and roughly 6 women, with a median age of about 70 years and a range of roughly 53 to 85 years. Oligometastatic NSCLC after surgical resection of the primary tumor was present in a handful of patients, while newly diagnosed primary stage I lung tumors were present in some 15. Under 15 patients had adenocarcinoma and seven had squamous cell carcinoma as the tumor histology.

CDR1 and CDR2 are read off the germline V gene as KGHDR and SFDVKD. The CDR3 holds 14 amino acids from the cysteine to the phenylalanine. Of all the DNA, just the CDR3 is kept, 42 bases in frame from base 1. V is cut by 6 bases and J by 0 bases, and the space between the germline ends is 8 bases. Two rounds of multiplex PCR on genomic DNA were used to amplify the TCR beta CDR3 region. In the first PCR round, primers specific to each TRBV and TRBJ gene were used, and the primer sequences were filed in Chinese patent CN105087789A. Universal primers were used in the second PCR round. The Roche High Pure PCR Template Preparation Kit was used to extract genomic DNA from frozen PBMCs. An Illumina HiSeq 3000 was used to sequence the libraries paired-end with 151 bp reads. For the original study's pipeline: CutAdapt was used to discard raw reads that did not contain the multiplex PCR primer sequences. High-quality paired reads were merged into contigs with PEAR. By alignment to reference sequences, MiXCR assigned TRB V, D and J gene segments to each contig. To remove sequencing errors, CDR3 sequences were clustered according to base quality and sequence similarity. Shannon entropy, normalized by the natural log of the productive TCR sequence number, served as the measure of diversity. One minus Shannon entropy divided by the natural log of the number of unique clonotypes was used as the definition of clonality. Progression-free survival cut-offs for repertoire metrics were chosen using the Youden index of ROC curves, with analyses run in R 3.5.3. The public reads were reprocessed in TCRdb via fastp at Q25 and MiXCR, keeping in-frame beta chains. Rows with a matching CDR3 protein are joined into one entry that keeps the most common DNA and genes. These V and J calls originate from TCRdb's pipeline instead of the authors' own analysis. Across this sample there are nearly 25,000 distinct CDR3 sequences, with about 34% seen only once. Approximately 60% of the sample lies in the top ten.

This clonotype was picked up many times. Its antigen is unknown. No much larger clone is present one base from it, and per-base qualities are unavailable. What the study reported, not specific to this receptor: Post-SBRT Shannon entropy and its change from baseline were lower in patients who developed distant metastases; baseline Shannon entropy was not associated with metastases. None of the reported P values were adjusted for multiple comparisons. The study was limited by the small cohort and short follow-up, and independent validation of the study findings is required. TRBV and TRBJ usage frequencies reportedly differed by metastasis status, in two V genes at baseline and in nine V and two J genes after SBRT. Unique TCR clone counts fell after SBRT (median 10,088 before versus under 8,000 after; Wilcoxon paired P=0.011). No determination of tumor specificity was made for expanded TCR clones.

A history of other malignancies or of prior chemotherapy or radiotherapy was absent in all patients, and node-negative disease was shown on CT and PET/CT in all patients. At each of two time points, approximately 5.9 milliliters of peripheral venous blood were collected into EDTA tubes. Ficoll-Paque Plus density-gradient centrifugation was used to isolate PBMCs. Right after collection, samples were kept at -80 degrees C until analysis. The material sequenced was PBMCs, taken before or after stereotactic body radiation therapy (not recorded which). The sequence derives from a donor aged 50 or older with non-small cell lung cancer. The chain was built from TRBV24-1 and TRBJ2-1, with no confident D gene call. The CDR3 amino acid sequence is: CATSSEPSYNEQFF. The nucleotides are TGTGCCACCAGTAGCGAACCCTCCTACAATGAGCAGTTCTTC.